These T cell receptor beta chains were read from a single sample in a study of early T cells in non-severe SARS-CoV-2 infection. TCRdb fed the 5' RACE reads into MiXCR, producing one record per CDR3 protein. The sample lists 70,000 or so distinct CDR3 sequences, around 15% seen once, with roughly an eighth in the top ten. What was sequenced was whole blood. The receptors here all came from an adult who was a healthcare worker with PCR-confirmed SARS-CoV-2 infection or an uninfected control (not recorded which). The CDR3 runs from the conserved cysteine through the conserved F or W. D genes are given only for firm matches. Where a row states a size, it is once, few, many or the class of an expanded clone; other rows omit it.

V gene	CDR3 length	J gene	D gene	clone size	CDR3 protein	CDR3 DNA
TRBV2	11	TRBJ1-3	-	-	CASSVPKYIYF	TGTGCCAGCAGTGTTCCGAAGTACATATATTTT
TRBV19	13	TRBJ1-5	-	few	CASSIDTDQPQHF	TGTGCCAGTAGTATAGATACTGATCAGCCCCAGCATTTT
TRBV29-1	12	TRBJ1-1	-	-	CSTQKAGTEAFF	TGCAGCACACAAAAGGCGGGCACTGAAGCTTTCTTT
TRBV6-2/TRBV6-3	12	TRBJ2-7	-	many	CASSYPTYEQYF	TGTGCCAGCAGTTACCCTACCTACGAGCAGTACTTC
TRBV6-5	14	TRBJ1-2	-	few	CASGRTEGSYGYTF	TGTGCCAGCGGGAGGACAGAGGGCAGCTATGGCTACACCTTC
TRBV6-2/TRBV6-3	15	TRBJ1-6	TRBD1	many	CASSYLTGSDSPLHF	TGTGCCAGCAGTTACTTGACAGGGTCGGATTCACCCCTCCACTTT
TRBV7-6	14	TRBJ2-3	-	-	CASSPRYTERTQYF	TGTGCCAGCAGCCCGCGCTATACGGAGCGAACGCAGTATTTT
TRBV19	17	TRBJ1-4	-	-	CASSPRGPVGGNEKLFF	TGTGCCAGTAGTCCCCGCGGGCCTGTCGGGGGGAATGAAAAACTGTTTTTT
TRBV18	15	TRBJ1-1	-	-	CASSPLLGSNTEAFF	TGTGCCAGCTCACCACTTCTCGGCTCGAACACTGAAGCTTTCTTT
TRBV11-2	15	TRBJ2-1	-	-	CASSFRQGRGNEQFF	TGTGCCAGCAGCTTCCGACAGGGGAGGGGCAATGAGCAGTTCTTC
TRBV29-1	14	TRBJ2-2	-	-	CSASPTGNTGELFF	TGCAGCGCGAGCCCGACAGGGAACACCGGGGAGCTGTTTTTT
TRBV29-1	13	TRBJ1-2	-	few	CSVGAGEGYGYTF	TGCAGCGTTGGAGCAGGCGAGGGCTATGGCTACACCTTC
TRBV28	12	TRBJ2-1	-	many	CASSPPWNEQFF	TGTGCCAGCAGCCCGCCCTGGAATGAGCAGTTCTTC
TRBV18	14	TRBJ2-7	TRBD1	-	CASSTGTGFYEQYF	TGTGCCAGCTCCACCGGGACAGGGTTCTACGAGCAGTACTTC
TRBV27	17	TRBJ2-1	TRBD1	-	CASSENAGTGYYNEQFF	TGTGCCAGCAGTGAAAACGCCGGGACAGGCTACTACAATGAGCAGTTCTTC